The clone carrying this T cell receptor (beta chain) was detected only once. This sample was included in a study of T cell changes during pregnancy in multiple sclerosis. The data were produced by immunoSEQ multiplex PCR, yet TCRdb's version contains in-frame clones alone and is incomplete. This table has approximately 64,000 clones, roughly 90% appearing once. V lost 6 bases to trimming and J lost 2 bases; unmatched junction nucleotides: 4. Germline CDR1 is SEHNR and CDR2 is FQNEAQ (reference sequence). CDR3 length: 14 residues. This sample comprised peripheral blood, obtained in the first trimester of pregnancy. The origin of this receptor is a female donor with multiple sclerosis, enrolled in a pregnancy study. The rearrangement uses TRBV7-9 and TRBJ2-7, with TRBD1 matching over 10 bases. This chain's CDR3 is CASRPGTGAYEQYF. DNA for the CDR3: TGTGCCAGCAGACCCGGGACAGGGGCCTACGAGCAGTACTTC. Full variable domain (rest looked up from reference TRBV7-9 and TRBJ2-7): DTGVSQNPRHKITKRGQNVTFRCDPISEHNRLYWYRQTLGQGPEFLTYFQNEAQLEKSRLLSDRFSAERPKGSFSTLEIQRTEQGDSAMYLCASRPGTGAYEQYFGPGTRLTVT.